This T cell receptor (beta chain) came from a study of control samples from healthy donors and cancer patients (TCRdb year 2020). A note on this clone: Its antigen has not been determined. Per-base quality was not reported, and no clone a single base away is much larger than it.

Libraries were made using the immunoSEQ multiplex PCR assay. TCRdb carries this immuneACCESS record with in-frame sequences only. Its versions omit some clonotypes, under half of them owing to an unresolved V gene in the studies checked, with the rest unexplained. Within this sample are some 94,000 clones, with 85% to 90% of them counted one time only. The ten largest clones represent roughly a tenth of the sample. This clonotype was obtained from a woman aged 50 to 60 with colorectal cancer. The material sequenced was PBMCs.

The nucleotide sequence reads TGTGCCAGCAGCAAGGGACAGGGAAATTCACCCCTCCACTTT. It is translated as CASSKGQGNSPLHF. The chain is assembled from TRBV7-3 and TRBJ1-6; 9 bases in the junction line up with TRBD1. The germline V and J ends show losses of 5 bases and 7 bases respectively, and no gene match explains 3 bases of the junction. CDR1 SGHTA and CDR2 FQGTGA were looked up in the germline V gene. From the cysteine up to the phenylalanine, the CDR3 has a length of 14 residues. This entry keeps only the CDR3 DNA: 42 bases, framed from base 1.